This T cell receptor (beta chain) was documented in a study of beta chain features in type 1 diabetes (dated by TCRdb to the late 2010s). Describing the broader study: Mean age, gender distribution, total cell number and subset yield did not differ between patients and healthy donors. A total of around 110,000,000 sorted cells were examined across all samples, and RNA yield correlated strongly with the number of cells per subset. In the study, TCRB repertoires of sorted circulating CD4+ T cell subsets from recently diagnosed type 1 diabetes patients were compared with those of matched healthy donors. Naive and central memory subsets were obtained from all 30 or so donors, but regulatory and stem cell-like memory subsets were isolated from only 8 patients and roughly 8 healthy donors.

There are a few counts of this clone. What antigen it recognizes has not been identified. No base quality information exists; no much larger clone differs at one position. General conclusions and limits of the study: Because the HLA sub-analyses included only small numbers of individuals, any influence of HLA type on TCRB rearrangement was left unresolved. Shorter templates might have been favored by PCR, but patient and control samples were amplified and corrected together, so both groups would have been affected equally by any skew. Sequencing cDNA rather than genomic DNA could over-represent highly expressing activated cells, although activation and CD3 levels did not differ between groups. Fewer insertions and more nucleotide deletions at VDJ recombination sites were observed in patients with type 1 diabetes, implying thymic rearrangement abnormalities. A moderate but significant shortening of TCRB CDR3 length was observed in type 1 diabetes patients in all four CD4+ subsets. Naive, central memory and regulatory TCRB repertoires appeared to be more similar among patients than among healthy donors.

Each donor gave one peripheral blood draw, averaging approximately 0.11 L, which was collected into heparinised tubes. A BD FACSAria II was used to sort naive, central memory, regulatory and stem cell-like memory CD4+ T cells with a panel that included CD45RO, CCR7, CD25, CD127, CD95 and CD27. All sorted populations exceeded 98% purity. PBMCs were isolated immediately by Lymphoprep density gradient centrifugation and stained directly without culture. Samples were stained and sorted in pairs, with one healthy donor and one patient per experiment, so that batch effects were minimized. The High Capacity cDNA Reverse Transcription Kit was used to reverse transcribe all of the isolated RNA, meaning that expressed TCRB transcripts were what got sequenced. Survey-depth immunoSEQ sequencing was performed on stem cell-like memory T cell samples, with an average of approximately 1 million total reads per sample. Sorted cells were lysed in RLT buffer and RNA was extracted with DNase-treated RNeasy Micro or Mini kits, depending on cell number. Each cell subset was processed separately to prevent cross-contamination, with patient and healthy donor samples processed together. Using the immunoSEQ multiplex PCR, TCRB sequences were amplified from cDNA into 87-bp fragments spanning the CDR3 region. The amplicons were sequenced using the Illumina HiSeq platform. Processing in the source paper ran as follows. PCR bias was corrected computationally using synthetic template baselines, and reads within Hamming distance 2 were collapsed, with unmergeable singletons discarded. Reads were aligned against IMGT to assign V, D and J genes, CDR3 length and insertions or deletions at six rearrangement sites. Clonotype counts were normalized to sorted cell number within each subset before computing true diversity and Gini coefficients with the tcR R package. The overlap coefficient, calculated on TCRB nucleotide sequences, was used to quantify repertoire sharing. TCRdb retrieved this table from immuneACCESS and kept in-frame rearrangements only. Not all clones are present; in checked studies, unresolved V genes account for under half, and no reason is known for the remainder. The DNA gave D and trimming, while V, J and clone size come from that table. Present in this sample are tens of thousands of clones, 50% to 70% of which were seen just once. 0.37% of the sample is held by the ten biggest clonotypes.

This sequence originates from a young man with type 1 diabetes. Sequencing was carried out using stem cell memory CD4+ T cells from blood. The cell subset or site label for this specimen denotes: stem cell-like memory CD4+ T cells.

CDR3 loop: CASSYGGAEETQYF. The DNA reads as follows: TGTGCCAGCAGTTACGGGGGGGCCGAAGAGACCCAGTACTTC. In this chain, TRBV6-5 is recombined with TRBJ2-5, with TRBD2 as a weak D call on 7 bases. The CDR3 spans 14 residues, from the cysteine through the phenylalanine. Only the CDR3 portion is preserved as DNA: 42 bases, with reading frame beginning at the first base. From a lookup of the germline V gene, CDR1 and CDR2 are MNHEY and SVGAGI. V is reduced by 2 bases and J by 3 bases, leaving a spacing of 10 bases between them.